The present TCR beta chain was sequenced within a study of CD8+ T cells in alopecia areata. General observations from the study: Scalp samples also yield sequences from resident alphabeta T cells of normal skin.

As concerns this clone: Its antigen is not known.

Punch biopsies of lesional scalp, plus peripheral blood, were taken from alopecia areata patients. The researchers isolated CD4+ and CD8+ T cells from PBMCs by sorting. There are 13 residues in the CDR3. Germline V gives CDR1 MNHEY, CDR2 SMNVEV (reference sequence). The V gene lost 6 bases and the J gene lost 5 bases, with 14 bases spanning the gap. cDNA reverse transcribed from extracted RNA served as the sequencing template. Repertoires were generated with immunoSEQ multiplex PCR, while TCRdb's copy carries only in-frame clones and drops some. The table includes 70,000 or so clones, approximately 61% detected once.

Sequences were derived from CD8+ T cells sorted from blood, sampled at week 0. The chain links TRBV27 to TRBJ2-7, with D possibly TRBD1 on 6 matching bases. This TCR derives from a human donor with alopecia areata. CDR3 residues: CASRPLGADEQYF. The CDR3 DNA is TGTGCCAGCAGACCGCTGGGGGCTGACGAGCAGTACTTC.